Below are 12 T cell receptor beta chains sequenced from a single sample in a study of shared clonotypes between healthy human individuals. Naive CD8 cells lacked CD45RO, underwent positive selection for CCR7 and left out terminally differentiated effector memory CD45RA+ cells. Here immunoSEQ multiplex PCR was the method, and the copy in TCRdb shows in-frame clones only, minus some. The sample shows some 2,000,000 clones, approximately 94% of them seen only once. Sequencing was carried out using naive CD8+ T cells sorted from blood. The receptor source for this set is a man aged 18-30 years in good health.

The CDR3 loop is CASSPRASGEYEQYF. The CDR3 region has the DNA TGTGCCAGCAGCCCCCGGGCTAGCGGGGAATACGAGCAGTACTTC. The genes are TRBV7-9 and TRBJ2-7, with 9 bases matching TRBD2. CDR3 length equals 15 residues. CDR1 SEHNR and CDR2 FQNEAQ come from the germline V gene (reference sequence). Unmatched junction bases numbered 9, after V lost 5 bases and J lost 4 bases.

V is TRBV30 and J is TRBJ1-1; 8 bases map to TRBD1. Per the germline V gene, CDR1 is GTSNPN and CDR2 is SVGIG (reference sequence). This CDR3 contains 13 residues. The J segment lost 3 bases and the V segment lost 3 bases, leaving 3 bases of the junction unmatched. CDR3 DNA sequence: TGTGCCTGGAGCACGGACAGGGACACTGAAGCTTTCTTT. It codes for CAWSTDRDTEAFF.

The DNA for the CDR3 is TGTGCCAGCAGCCCCTGGACAGGGGCCCTCTATGGCTACACCTTC. Protein sequence: CASSPWTGALYGYTF. V gene TRBV7-9 combines with J gene TRBJ1-2, with 9 bases aligning to TRBD1. Germline CDR1 is SEHNR and CDR2 is FQNEAQ (reference sequence). CDR3 length: 15 amino acids. V lost 5 bases, J lost 4 bases, and 8 bases stayed unmatched.

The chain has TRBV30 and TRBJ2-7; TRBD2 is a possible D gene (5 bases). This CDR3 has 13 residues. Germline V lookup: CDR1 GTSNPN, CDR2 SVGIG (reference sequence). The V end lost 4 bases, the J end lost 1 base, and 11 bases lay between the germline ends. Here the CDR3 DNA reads TGTGCCTGGACCCCCGGGGATTCCTACGAGCAGTACTTC. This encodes CAWTPGDSYEQYF.

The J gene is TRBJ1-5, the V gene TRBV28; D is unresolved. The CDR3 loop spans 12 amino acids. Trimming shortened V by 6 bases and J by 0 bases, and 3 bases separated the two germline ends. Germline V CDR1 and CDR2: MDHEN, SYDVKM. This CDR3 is CASRYSNQPQHF. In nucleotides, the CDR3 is TGTGCCAGCAGGTATAGCAATCAGCCCCAGCATTTT.

DNA for the CDR3: TGCAGCGTTGAAGATGGCCAGCGGGCTCTCCGGCGATTCTTC. Residues: CSVEDGQRALRRFF. V gene TRBV29-1 combines with J gene TRBJ2-1; TRBD2 is a possible D gene (6 bases). CDR3 length: 14 amino acids. V lost 0 bases to trimming and J lost 16 bases, with 22 bases between them. The germline CDR1 and CDR2 sequences are SQVTM and ANQGSEA.

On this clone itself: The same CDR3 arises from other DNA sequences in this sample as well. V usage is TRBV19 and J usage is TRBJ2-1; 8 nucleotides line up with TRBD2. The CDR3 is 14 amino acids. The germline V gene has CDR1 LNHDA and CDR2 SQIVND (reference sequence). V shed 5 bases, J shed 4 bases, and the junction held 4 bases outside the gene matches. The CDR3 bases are TGTGCCAGTAGTGCACTAGCGGCATACAATGAGCAGTTCTTC. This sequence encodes CASSALAAYNEQFF.

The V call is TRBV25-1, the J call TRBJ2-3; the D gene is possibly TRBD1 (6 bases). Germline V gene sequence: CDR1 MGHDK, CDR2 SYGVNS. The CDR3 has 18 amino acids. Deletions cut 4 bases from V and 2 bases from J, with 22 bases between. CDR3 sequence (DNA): TGTGCCAGCAGTGGTTGGGAAGGGGGAATTGGTATCACAGATACGCAGTATTTT. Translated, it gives CASSGWEGGIGITDTQYF.

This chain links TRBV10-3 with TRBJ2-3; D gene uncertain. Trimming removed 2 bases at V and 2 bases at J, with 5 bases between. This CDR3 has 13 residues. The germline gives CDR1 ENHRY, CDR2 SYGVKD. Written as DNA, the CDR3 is TGTGCCATCAGTGAGCTTATCACAGATACGCAGTATTTT. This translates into CAISELITDTQYF.

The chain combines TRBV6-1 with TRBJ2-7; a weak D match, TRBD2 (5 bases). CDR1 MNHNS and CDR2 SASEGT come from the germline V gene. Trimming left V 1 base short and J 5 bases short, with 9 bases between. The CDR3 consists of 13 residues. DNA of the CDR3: TGTGCCAGCAGTGAAGGGAGGATGCACGAGCAGTACTTC. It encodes CASSEGRMHEQYF.

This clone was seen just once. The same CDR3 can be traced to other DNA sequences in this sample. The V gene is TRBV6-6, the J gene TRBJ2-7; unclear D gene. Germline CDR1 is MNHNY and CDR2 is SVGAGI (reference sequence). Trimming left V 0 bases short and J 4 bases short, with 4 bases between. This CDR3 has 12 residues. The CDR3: CASSYSIYEQYF. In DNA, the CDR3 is TGTGCCAGCAGTTACTCGATTTACGAGCAGTACTTC.

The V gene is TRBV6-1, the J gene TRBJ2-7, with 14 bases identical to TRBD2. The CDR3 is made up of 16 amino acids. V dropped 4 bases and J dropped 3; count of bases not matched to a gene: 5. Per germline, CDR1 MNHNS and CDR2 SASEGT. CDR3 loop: CASSGGLAGVVYEQYF. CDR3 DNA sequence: TGTGCCAGCAGTGGGGGACTAGCGGGAGTAGTCTACGAGCAGTACTTC.